The 29 T cell receptor beta chains listed next were all sequenced from one sample in a study of T cell changes during pregnancy in multiple sclerosis. The data were produced by immunoSEQ multiplex PCR, yet TCRdb's version contains in-frame clones alone and is incomplete. The sample lists about 44,000 clones, about 88% occurring once. The sample here was CD4+ T cells from peripheral blood mononuclear cells, taken after pregnancy. The receptors originated from a female donor with multiple sclerosis, enrolled in a pregnancy study.

This sequence joins TRBV30 and TRBJ2-1, with 9 bases aligning to TRBD2. The CDR3 is 14 residues long. Germline V gene sequence: CDR1 GTSNPN, CDR2 SVGIG (reference sequence). Losses at the gene ends were 8 bases for V and 5 bases for J; bases not matched to a gene: 10. CDR3 residues: CAGSGTSFNNEQFF. The CDR3 coding sequence is TGTGCCGGCTCCGGGACTAGCTTTAACAATGAGCAGTTCTTC. The whole variable domain, remainder taken from reference TRBV30 and TRBJ2-1, is SQTIHQWPATLVQPVGSPLSLECTVEGTSNPNLYWYRQAAGRGLQLLFYSVGIGQISSEVPQNLSASRPQDRQFILSSKKLLLSDSGFYLCAGSGTSFNNEQFFGPGTRLTVL.

The chain employs TRBV29-1 and TRBJ2-5; a weak D match, TRBD2 (5 bases). The CDR3 is made up of 12 amino acids. Germline assignment: CDR1 SQVTM and CDR2 ANQGSEA. V was cut by 7 bases and J by 11 bases, with 20 bases left in between. CDR3 coding DNA: TGCAGCGCGCTCCGGGCCGAGGGTGAGCAGTACTTC. Its protein product is CSALRAEGEQYF.

The gene calls are TRBV23-1 and TRBJ2-1; the D gene is possibly TRBD1 (5 bases). TRBV23-1 has ORF status, its function being uncertain. V lost 2 bases and J 2 bases, leaving 13 bases between the germline ends. This CDR3 contains 16 residues. CDR3 bases: TGCGCCAGCAGTCAACCGGCAGGGAAGACCTACAATGAGCAGTTCTTC. Its protein product is CASSQPAGKTYNEQFF.

The rearrangement links TRBV7-2 to TRBJ1-1, with a possible D match to TRBD1 (5 bases). Germline values: CDR1 SGHTA, CDR2 FQGNSA. This CDR3 is built from 13 residues. V lost 2 bases, J lost 3 bases, and 7 bases lay in between. The CDR3: CASSLQGHTEAFF. The CDR3 DNA is TGTGCCAGCAGCTTACAGGGCCACACTGAAGCTTTCTTT.

This clone was picked up one time. The chain recombines TRBV29-1 with TRBJ2-5; 11 bases are a match to TRBD2. Germline-derived CDR1 and CDR2 are SQVTM and ANQGSEA. The J segment lost 4 bases and the V segment lost 7 bases, leaving 8 bases of the junction unmatched. The CDR3 is 14 residues long. CDR3 nucleotides: TGCAGCGGGGGTGGACTAGCGGGTGCAGAGACCCAGTACTTC. Residues: CSGGGLAGAETQYF. Complete variable domain (other parts from reference TRBV29-1 and TRBJ2-5): SAVISQKPSRDICQRGTSLTIQCQVDSQVTMMFWYRQQPGQSLTLIATANQGSEATYESGFVIDKFPISRPNLTFSTLTVSNMSPEDSSIYLCSGGGLAGAETQYFGPGTRLLVL.

This chain links TRBV9 with TRBJ2-1, with 11 bases that match TRBD1. The CDR3 loop spans 14 amino acids. With 2 bases clipped from V and 10 bases from J, the junction kept 5 bases outside the gene matches. Looked up from germline, CDR1 is SGDLS and CDR2 is YYNGEE. CDR3 in amino acids: CASSVSGQGGEQFF. The CDR3 DNA sequence: TGTGCCAGCAGCGTCTCGGGACAGGGGGGCGAGCAGTTCTTC.

This chain links TRBV5-1 with TRBJ2-5, with 7 nucleotides matching TRBD1. Germline values: CDR1 SGHRS, CDR2 YFSETQ. There are 15 residues in the CDR3. V trimming: 2 bases; J trimming: 0 bases; junction bases outside the gene matches: 4. CDR3 bases: TGCGCCAGCAGCTTCGACAGGGCGTACCAAGAGACCCAGTACTTC. Translating gives CASSFDRAYQETQYF.

The genes are TRBV29-1 and TRBJ2-1; no firm D call. This CDR3 contains 12 residues. Per germline, CDR1 SQVTM and CDR2 ANQGSEA. Trimming removed 3 bases from V and 6 bases from J, with 9 bases in between. CDR3 nucleotides: TGCAGCGTTGATGCTAGTGCCAATGAGCAGTTCTTC. Its protein product is CSVDASANEQFF.

The chain carries TRBV19 and TRBJ1-6, with 7 bases identical to TRBD1. Trimming took 5 bases from V and 10 from J; bases not matched to a gene: 11. The CDR3 has 15 residues. CDR1 is LNHDA, CDR2 SQIVND, per germline (reference sequence). The CDR3 nucleotides are TGTGCCAGTAGTCCGAGAAGGGACAGTTTGTCACCCCTCCACTTT. This gives the protein CASSPRRDSLSPLHF.

V and J are TRBV27 and TRBJ1-6, with 9 bases that match TRBD1. V was pared by 1 base and J by 7 bases, with 5 bases of the junction left unmatched. CDR1 and CDR2 (germline): MNHEY, SMNVEV (reference sequence). The CDR3 is made up of 16 amino acids. CDR3 loop: CASSLFFGTGNSPLHF. CDR3 coding DNA: TGTGCCAGCAGTTTATTCTTCGGGACAGGGAATTCACCCCTCCACTTT.

The rearrangement uses TRBV27 and TRBJ2-4; possibly TRBD1 for D (5 bases). Looked up from germline, CDR1 is MNHEY and CDR2 is SMNVEV (reference sequence). Trimming took off 5 bases at V and 6 bases at J, with 14 bases between the two ends. This CDR3 region has 14 residues. The DNA of the CDR3 is TGTGCCAGCAGTCAGCAGGGAAGAGGAAACATTCAGTACTTC. Translated, it gives CASSQQGRGNIQYF.

The chain carries TRBV29-1 and TRBJ2-5, with 9 bases aligning to TRBD2. The CDR3 is 13 amino acids. The V and J ends lost 3 bases and 4 bases, in that order; junction bases with no gene match: 3. Germline V lookup: CDR1 SQVTM, CDR2 ANQGSEA. DNA for the CDR3: TGCAGCGTTGAGCGCGGGAGGGGAGAGACCCAGTACTTC. Residues: CSVERGRGETQYF. Full variable domain (remainder filled in from reference TRBV29-1 and TRBJ2-5): SAVISQKPSRDICQRGTSLTIQCQVDSQVTMMFWYRQQPGQSLTLIATANQGSEATYESGFVIDKFPISRPNLTFSTLTVSNMSPEDSSIYLCSVERGRGETQYFGPGTRLLVL.

The V gene is TRBV11-2, the J gene TRBJ2-7; unclear D gene. Germline V gives CDR1 SGHAT, CDR2 FQNNGV. V lost 0 bases and J 2 bases, leaving 8 bases between the germline ends. The CDR3 is made up of 14 amino acids. Here the CDR3 reads CASSLDYQTYEQYF. The DNA for the CDR3 is TGTGCCAGCAGCTTAGATTACCAGACCTACGAGCAGTACTTC.

The genes are TRBV28 and TRBJ2-5; D might be TRBD2 (5 bases). Trimming took off 3 bases at V and 5 bases at J, with 22 bases between the two ends. There are 17 residues in the CDR3. Germline V gene lookup returns CDR1 MDHEN and CDR2 SYDVKM. CDR3 residues: CASSFVPTGISIETQYF. The CDR3 region has the DNA TGTGCCAGCAGTTTTGTCCCAACCGGGATCTCAATCGAGACCCAGTACTTC.

The gene calls are TRBV28 and TRBJ2-5; 15 positions agree with TRBD2. The J call is uncertain, as TRBJ2-7 better fits the DNA end. This CDR3 region has 16 residues. Germline-derived CDR1 and CDR2 are MDHEN and SYDVKM. CDR3 DNA sequence: TGTGCCAGCAGGGGGGGACTAGCGGGAGGAGGCTACGAGCAGTACTTC. It translates to CASRGGLAGGGYEQYF.

The J gene is TRBJ1-4, the V gene TRBV7-9; D possibly corresponds to TRBD1 (6 bases). The ends were cut back, 5 bases at V and 5 bases at J, with 15 bases in the middle. CDR3 length: 15 residues. Germline-derived CDR1 and CDR2 are SEHNR and FQNEAQ (reference sequence). In nucleotides, the CDR3 is TGTGCCAGCAGCAGAACCGGGACATTCAATGAAAAACTGTTTTTT. Its translation is CASSRTGTFNEKLFF.

The chain joins TRBV5-1 to TRBJ2-3; 12 nucleotides agree with TRBD2. The V gene end was trimmed by 0 bases and the J gene end by 2 bases; junction bases not matched to a gene: 7. The CDR3 has 18 residues. Germline V gene lookup returns CDR1 SGHRS and CDR2 YFSETQ. In nucleotides, the CDR3 is TGCGCCAGCAGCTTGGCCTCTAGCGGGAGGGCCTACACAGATACGCAGTATTTT. This codes for CASSLASSGRAYTDTQYF. The complete variable domain, with remaining parts taken from reference TRBV5-1 and TRBJ2-3, reads KAGVTQTPRYLIKTRGQQVTLSCSPISGHRSVSWYQQTPGQGLQFLFEYFSETQRNKGNFPGRFSGRQFSNSRSEMNVSTLELGDSALYLCASSLASSGRAYTDTQYFGPGTRLTVL.

V gene TRBV5-4 combines with J gene TRBJ2-3, with D perhaps matching TRBD2 (5 bases). CDR3 size: 13 residues. Germline loops: CDR1 SGHNT, CDR2 YYREEE (reference sequence). V was shortened by 6 bases and J by 0 bases, with 8 bases between the two germline ends. The CDR3 is CASNERSTDTQYF. The DNA for the CDR3 is TGTGCCAGCAACGAGCGGAGCACAGATACGCAGTATTTT.

This sequence joins TRBV4-1 and TRBJ2-7, with 10 bases matching TRBD1. CDR1 is MGHRA, CDR2 YSYEKL, per germline. V lost 6 bases to trimming and J lost 3 bases; unmatched junction nucleotides: 5. The CDR3 covers 14 residues. CDR3 loop: CASRVGQGNYEQYF. The CDR3 bases are TGCGCCAGCAGGGTGGGACAGGGGAACTACGAGCAGTACTTC.

The V and J genes are TRBV28 and TRBJ2-7; D uncertain. Trimming cost V 1 base and J 2 bases, with 12 bases left between them. Germline CDR1 reads MDHEN; CDR2 reads SYDVKM. CDR3 length equals 15 residues. The CDR3 region is CASSLSVAGTYEQYF. Written as DNA, the CDR3 is TGTGCCAGCAGTTTATCCGTCGCAGGAACCTACGAGCAGTACTTC.

This clone was recorded only once. V and J are TRBV10-1 and TRBJ2-1; TRBD2 agrees at 9 bases. This CDR3 has 15 amino acids. Germline lookup yields CDR1 WNHNN and CDR2 SYGVQD (reference sequence). V was pared by 6 bases and J by 3 bases, with 6 bases of the junction left unmatched. CDR3 residues: CASRRTSVIYNEQFF. The CDR3 DNA is TGCGCCAGCAGGAGGACTAGCGTCATCTACAATGAGCAGTTCTTC.

V is TRBV28 and J is TRBJ1-2; tentative D call: TRBD1 (5 bases). V shed 4 bases and J shed 3 bases, with 6 bases lying between them. The CDR3 spans 12 residues. Germline V gene data show CDR1 as MDHEN and CDR2 as SYDVKM. CDR3 amino acids: CASSWGDYGYTF. The CDR3 region has the DNA TGTGCCAGCAGTTGGGGGGACTATGGCTACACCTTC.

The J gene is TRBJ2-7, the V gene TRBV5-6; 7 positions agree with TRBD1. Looked up from germline, CDR1 is SGHDT and CDR2 is YYEEEE. The CDR3 sequence is 14 residues long. The V gene end was trimmed by 0 bases and the J gene end by 7 bases; junction bases not matched to a gene: 7. The CDR3 protein is CASSLGRGGLEQYF. The CDR3 DNA reads as TGTGCCAGCAGCTTGGGAAGAGGGGGCTTGGAGCAGTACTTC.

The chain joins TRBV19 to TRBJ1-5, with 8 bases aligning to TRBD1. From germline, CDR1 is LNHDA and CDR2 SQIVND (reference sequence). With 1 base clipped from V and 5 bases from J, the junction kept 4 bases outside the gene matches. This CDR3 is built from 15 residues. CDR3 coding DNA: TGTGCCAGTAGTATAGGACAGGGGCCCGATCAGCCCCAGCATTTT. Residues: CASSIGQGPDQPQHF.

This chain joins TRBV6-1 and TRBJ1-1; TRBD1 is a possible D gene (6 bases). V gave up 8 bases and J gave up 7 bases, with 14 bases separating them. The germline gives CDR1 MNHNS, CDR2 SASEGT. This CDR3 spans 12 amino acids. Here the CDR3 DNA reads TGTGCCAGCCGAACCATGGACAGTGAAGCTTTCTTT. Its protein is CASRTMDSEAFF.

The chain links TRBV9 to TRBJ2-3; 9 bases line up with TRBD2. The CDR3 spans 13 residues. Unmatched junction bases numbered 1, after V lost 0 bases and J lost 8 bases. Germline V CDR1 and CDR2: SGDLS, YYNGEE. The CDR3 spells CASSVEAGGTQYF. The CDR3, as DNA: TGTGCCAGCAGCGTAGAAGCGGGAGGTACGCAGTATTTT.

The chain couples TRBV19 to TRBJ2-3; TRBD2 matches at 10 bases. Germline V lookup: CDR1 LNHDA, CDR2 SQIVND (reference sequence). The CDR3 is 14 residues long. The J segment lost 2 bases and the V segment lost 10 bases, leaving 6 bases of the junction unmatched. The CDR3 DNA reads as TGTGCCACCTATAGCGGGAGGTTCACAGATACGCAGTATTTT. It codes for CATYSGRFTDTQYF. Filled out from reference TRBV19 and TRBJ2-3, the complete variable domain reads DGGITQSPKYLFRKEGQNVTLSCEQNLNHDAMYWYRQDPGQGLRLIYYSQIVNDFQKGDIAEGYSVSREKKESFPLTVTSAQKNPTAFYLCATYSGRFTDTQYFGPGTRLTVL.

The CDR3 sequence: CAISEWTDSPLHF. The CDR3 coding sequence is TGTGCCATCAGTGAGTGGACAGATTCACCCCTCCACTTT. The chain joins TRBV10-3 to TRBJ1-6; weak D call: TRBD1 (6 bases). Germline V gene lookup returns CDR1 ENHRY and CDR2 SYGVKD. The CDR3 extends over 13 amino acids. Trimming removed 1 base at V and 8 bases at J, with 6 bases between.

V usage is TRBV6-6 and J usage is TRBJ2-3; 9 bases align to TRBD2. The junction had 4 bases not matched to a gene; V was cut back by 6 bases and J by 0 bases. CDR1 is MNHNY, CDR2 SVGAGI, per germline (reference sequence). This CDR3 has 15 amino acids. This chain's CDR3 is CASSSGRTSTDTQYF. In nucleotides, the CDR3 is TGTGCCAGCAGCAGCGGGAGGACTAGCACAGATACGCAGTATTTT.